The 11 T cell receptor beta chains listed next were all sequenced from one sample in a study of Tregs in tolerant kidney transplant recipients. Produced via immunoSEQ multiplex PCR; TCRdb's table is partial and in-frame only. This listing includes roughly 23,000 clones. The nonmyeloablative bone marrow transplants came from related graft donors, with transient mixed chimerism. The input for sequencing was CD4+ T cells from blood (PBMCs), taken 6 months after the transplant. The receptor source for this set is a human patient who received a combined kidney and bone marrow transplant. Part of the T cell pool may stem from the graft donor.

With regard to this clone: The CDR3 end lies 3 residues beyond the end of the read and is filled in from the germline J gene. This chain joins TRBV20-1 and TRBJ1-4; weak D call: TRBD1 (6 bases). The CDR3 totals 14 residues. Looked up from germline, CDR1 is DFQATT and CDR2 is SNEGSKA (reference sequence). Trimming pared 1 base from V and 6 bases from J, leaving 12 bases between. CDR3 sequence reads: CSARGRGGYEKLFF. The covered CDR3 bases are TGCAGTGCTAGAGGCAGGGGAGGTTATGAAAAA.

A remark on this clone: The read ends 3 residues shy of where the CDR3 ends; the end is completed using the germline J gene. This chain uses TRBV10-1 with TRBJ2-3, with 10 bases that match TRBD2. The CDR3 runs 16 residues. J was trimmed by 6 bases and V by 3 bases; bases with no gene match: 9. Germline V CDR1 and CDR2: WNHNN, SYGVQD (reference sequence). The chain's CDR3 is CASSESSGSNADTQYF. Incomplete CDR3 DNA: TGCGCCAGCAGTGAATCTAGCGGGAGCAATGCTGATACG.

With respect to this clone: The read terminates 3 residues before the CDR3 end, so the remaining end is supplied by the germline J gene. The chain links TRBV6-1 to TRBJ1-6; a weak D match, TRBD1 (6 bases). V lost 3 bases to trimming and J lost 8 bases, with 11 bases between them. Germline CDR1 and CDR2: MNHNS and SASEGT. This CDR3 is 14 amino acids long. The CDR3 sequence: CASSEQGLYSPLHF. Incomplete CDR3 DNA: TGTGCCAGCAGTGAGCAGGGGCTTTATTCACCC.

This clone counts as large (0.1 to 1%) by frequency. The read ends 3 residues early relative to the CDR3; the germline J gene fills the gap. The chain has TRBV14 and TRBJ1-4; no firm D call. CDR1 SGHDN and CDR2 FVKESK come from the germline V gene. V was trimmed by 2 bases and J by 5 bases, leaving 9 bases between them. The CDR3 sequence is 14 residues long. This CDR3 reads CASSQSSFNEKLFF. CDR3 bases read: TGTGCCAGCAGCCAATCGAGCTTCAATGAAAAA.

For this clone: The CDR3 extends 3 residues past the end of the read, so its final part is completed from the germline J gene. The rearrangement joins TRBV10-3 to TRBJ2-2; a weak D match, TRBD1 (6 bases). The CDR3 runs 12 residues. Trimming left V 10 bases short and J 8 bases short, with 14 bases between. Looked up from germline, CDR1 is ENHRY and CDR2 is SYGVKD. The sequenced CDR3 bases are TGTGCCACCGGGCAGGGGTCGGGGGAG. The encoded protein is CATGQGSGE. Given in full, the CDR3 is CATGQGSGELFF.

Points on this clone: The read terminates 3 residues ahead of where the CDR3 ends, so the germline J gene completes it. The rearrangement joins TRBV20-1 to TRBJ2-3; D may be TRBD1 (5 bases). Trimming stripped 8 bases from V and 1 base from J, with 16 bases between. Germline V gives CDR1 DFQATT, CDR2 SNEGSKA (reference sequence). The CDR3 length is 14 residues. The CDR3: CSTVPRVRTDTQYF. The sequenced CDR3 bases are TGCAGTACCGTTCCCAGGGTTCGCACAGATACG.

To note about this clone: The read gets to within 3 residues of the CDR3 end, and the germline J gene fills in the rest. V gene TRBV20-1 combines with J gene TRBJ2-1, with D perhaps TRBD1 (5 bases). The CDR3 has 15 amino acids. Trimming took off 0 bases at V and 5 bases at J, with 14 bases between the two ends. Germline V gene data show CDR1 as DFQATT and CDR2 as SNEGSKA (reference sequence). The CDR3 reads CSARDWGLAHNEQFF. The covered CDR3 bases are TGCAGTGCTAGAGATTGGGGCTTGGCGCACAATGAG.

Concerning this clone: The CDR3 end lies 3 residues beyond the end of the read and is filled in from the germline J gene. The rearrangement joins TRBV6-2 or TRBV6-3 to TRBJ1-1; TRBD1 might be the D (5 bases). This CDR3 is 13 amino acids long. The V gene's germline CDR1 is MNHEY and CDR2 SVGEGT. Deletions cut 4 bases from V and 4 bases from J, with 10 bases between. CDR3 DNA (partial): TGTGCCAGCAGTTTACAGGTCGGCACTGAA. Protein: CASSLQVGTE. The entire CDR3 sequence reads CASSLQVGTEAFF.

As for this clone: The read gets to within 3 residues of the CDR3 end, and the germline J gene fills in the rest. The rearrangement joins TRBV29-1 to TRBJ1-2; D possibly corresponds to TRBD1 (5 bases). V shed 1 base and J shed 4 bases, with 10 bases lying between them. Germline CDR1 reads SQVTM; CDR2 reads ANQGSEA. CDR3 size: 13 residues. The part of the CDR3 DNA that was read is TGCAGCGTTGAAGGGGGTAGGGGCTATGGC. It codes for CSVEGGRGYG. The whole CDR3 protein is CSVEGGRGYGYTF.

As for this clone: The CDR3 goes on 3 residues after the read ends, and that part is filled in from the germline J gene. The V and J genes are TRBV10-2 and TRBJ2-7; 11 bases are shared with TRBD2. CDR3 length: 13 residues. Unmatched junction bases numbered 2, after V lost 8 bases and J lost 2 bases. The germline CDR1 and CDR2 sequences are WSHSY and SAAADI. The CDR3 loop reads CASRLAGTYEQYF. CDR3 DNA (partial): TGCGCCAGCCGACTAGCGGGGACCTACGAG.

A note on this clone: The read comes to an end 3 residues before the CDR3 does, leaving the germline J gene to fill in the end. The rearrangement uses TRBV7-2 and TRBJ2-1; maybe TRBD2 (6 bases). Germline V gives CDR1 SGHTA, CDR2 FQGNSA. The CDR3 has 15 residues. V was shortened by 1 base and J by 7 bases, with 14 bases between the two germline ends. The CDR3 loop is CASSLGPGLQNEQFF. The DNA read from the CDR3 is TGTGCCAGCAGCTTAGGGCCGGGACTTCAGAATGAG.